This T cell receptor (beta chain) was captured by sequencing in a study of blood T cells in healthy people across ages. Primers used in a second PCR of about 7 to 12 cycles were a sample-barcoded 5' primer and a J-beta primer mix. TCRdb processed the 5' RACE reads anew with MiXCR; each CDR3 protein has one entry. The profile shows some 760,000 distinct CDR3 sequences, 20% to 30% of them singletons. Germline assignment: CDR1 ENHRY and CDR2 SYGVKD. The V segment lost 7 bases and the J segment 1 base; nucleotides outside the gene matches: 4. The CDR3 length is 13 residues. These same records also appear under a second study, on T cells of mothers and their children.

The TCR sequence derives from a boy aged 5 to 17 in good health. The V and J genes are TRBV10-3 and TRBJ2-7, with 7 bases identical to TRBD1. The sequencing sample was made of blood. CDR3 sequence (DNA): TGTGCCATCATGGGGACAGAGTCCTACGAGCAGTACTTC. It codes for CAIMGTESYEQYF.